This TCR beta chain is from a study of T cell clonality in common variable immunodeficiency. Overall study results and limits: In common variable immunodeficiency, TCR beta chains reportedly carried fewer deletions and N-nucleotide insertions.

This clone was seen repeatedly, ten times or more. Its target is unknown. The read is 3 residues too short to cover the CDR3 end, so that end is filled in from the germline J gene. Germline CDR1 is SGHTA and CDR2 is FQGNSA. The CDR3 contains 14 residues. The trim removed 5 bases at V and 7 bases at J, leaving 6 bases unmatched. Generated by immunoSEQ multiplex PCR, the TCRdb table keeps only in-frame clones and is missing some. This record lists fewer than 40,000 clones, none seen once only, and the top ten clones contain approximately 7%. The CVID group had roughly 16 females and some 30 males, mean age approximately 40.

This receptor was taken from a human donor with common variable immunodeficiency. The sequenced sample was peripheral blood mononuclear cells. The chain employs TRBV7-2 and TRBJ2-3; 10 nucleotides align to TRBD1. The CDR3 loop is CASSLDRGQNTQYF. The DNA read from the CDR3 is TGTGCCAGCAGCCTTGACAGGGGGCAGAATACG.